These T cell receptor beta chains were read from a single sample in a study of blood T cell repertoires in COVID-19. Data came from immunoSEQ multiplex PCR; TCRdb stores just in-frame clones and leaves some out. The sample holds over 95,000 clones, 75% to 90% seen once. Sample: peripheral blood. Receptor source: a human donor in a cohort sampled during active COVID-19. Both conserved end residues are part of each CDR3. A D gene is named only where the DNA matches it firmly. Clone size is not always given. Where it is, it says once, few, many or a class for expanded clones.

-,TRBJ1-5,TRBV10-1,-,CASGGGGFDQPQHF,TGCGCCAGCGGTGGGGGGGGATTCGATCAGCCCCAGCATTTT
once,TRBJ1-1,TRBV29-1,-,CSVTGSGAEAFF,TGCAGCGTTACAGGGTCAGGGGCTGAAGCTTTCTTT
-,TRBJ2-3,TRBV5-1,TRBD2,CASSFSGGLSTDTQYF,TGCGCCAGCAGCTTTAGCGGGGGACTTAGCACAGATACGCAGTATTTT
-,TRBJ2-3,TRBV3-1/TRBV3-2,TRBD2,CASSQSAGESDTQYF,TGTGCCAGCAGCCAATCGGCGGGGGAGTCGGATACGCAGTATTTT
few,TRBJ2-4,TRBV10-2,-,CATSFGDRNIQYF,TGCGCCACCTCGTTCGGGGATCGGAACATTCAGTACTTC
-,TRBJ1-3,TRBV7-2,-,CASSPKEGYGNTIYF,TGTGCCAGCAGCCCTAAGGAGGGATATGGAAACACCATATATTTT
-,TRBJ1-1,TRBV4-3,-,CASSQTENTEAFF,TGCGCCAGCAGCCAAACAGAGAACACTGAAGCTTTCTTT
-,TRBJ2-1,TRBV27,-,CASSTRHSAQGEQFF,TGTGCCAGCAGTACCAGACACTCTGCCCAAGGTGAGCAGTTCTTC
-,TRBJ1-3,TRBV7-9,-,CASSTRQDRKPVSGNTIYF,TGTGCCAGCAGCACCAGACAGGACAGAAAGCCTGTCTCTGGAAACACCATATATTTT
-,TRBJ2-3,TRBV9,TRBD1,CASSFRDRGTDTQYF,TGTGCCAGCAGCTTCCGGGACAGGGGCACAGATACGCAGTATTTT
-,TRBJ2-3,TRBV6-5,-,CASSYNRVDTQYF,TGTGCCAGCAGTTACAATCGGGTAGATACGCAGTATTTT
-,TRBJ1-5,TRBV24-1,-,CATSAGKSNQPQHF,TGTGCCACCAGTGCGGGGAAGAGCAATCAGCCCCAGCATTTT
-,TRBJ1-2,TRBV5-1,-,CASSLDGYGYTF,TGCGCCAGCAGCTTGGACGGGTATGGCTACACCTTC
-,TRBJ1-1,TRBV7-8,TRBD1,CASSLRSGTGGSAFF,TGTGCCAGCAGCTTAAGATCCGGGACAGGCGGTTCAGCTTTCTTT
-,TRBJ1-5,TRBV6-1,-,CASSETWVMESQPQHF,TGTGCCAGCAGCGAAACCTGGGTTATGGAGAGTCAGCCCCAGCATTTT
-,TRBJ2-2,TRBV6-6,-,CAHQQEGHTGELFF,TGTGCCCACCAGCAGGAGGGGCACACCGGGGAGCTGTTTTTT
many,TRBJ2-1,TRBV9,TRBD2,CASSPTSGGAVEQFF,TGTGCCAGCAGCCCGACTAGCGGGGGGGCCGTTGAGCAGTTCTTC
-,TRBJ2-3,TRBV12-3/TRBV12-4,-,CASTLSTDTQYF,TGTGCCAGCACCCTCAGCACAGATACGCAGTATTTT
-,TRBJ1-6,TRBV11-2,-,CASSFSAKAGFNSPLHF,TGTGCCAGCAGCTTTAGCGCAAAGGCCGGATTTAATTCACCCCTCCACTTT
-,TRBJ1-3,TRBV5-1,TRBD1,CASSLDRGGNTIYF,TGCGCCAGCAGCTTGGACAGGGGCGGAAACACCATATATTTT
once,TRBJ2-3,TRBV9,TRBD2,CASQRSAGGPTDTQYF,TGTGCCAGCCAGAGGTCAGCGGGGGGTCCCACAGATACGCAGTATTTT
-,TRBJ1-2,TRBV9,TRBD1,CASSVEDWDRVYGYTF,TGTGCCAGCAGCGTAGAGGATTGGGACAGGGTCTATGGCTACACCTTC
-,TRBJ2-1,TRBV7-2,TRBD2,CASTSGGDNNEQFF,TGTGCCAGCACGAGCGGGGGCGACAACAATGAGCAGTTCTTC
-,TRBJ2-3,TRBV30,-,CAWSAQGGAGDTQYF,TGTGCCTGGAGTGCTCAAGGGGGGGCAGGAGATACGCAGTATTTT
once,TRBJ2-3,TRBV4-3,TRBD2,CASSRRAGGTDTQYF,TGCGCCAGCAGCCGCCGGGCGGGGGGAACAGATACGCAGTATTTT
-,TRBJ2-3,TRBV20-1,-,CSTGTDTQYF,TGCAGTACAGGGACAGATACGCAGTATTTT
-,TRBJ2-5,TRBV4-3,TRBD2,CASSQGLAETETQYF,TGCGCCAGCAGCCAAGGACTAGCTGAGACGGAGACCCAGTACTTC
-,TRBJ1-5,TRBV12-5,-,CASGLWTANQPQHF,TGTGCTAGTGGCCTATGGACAGCTAATCAGCCCCAGCATTTT
-,TRBJ2-2,TRBV19,-,CASSQQGRTNTGELFF,TGTGCCAGTAGCCAACAGGGACGGACGAACACCGGGGAGCTGTTTTTT
-,TRBJ2-7,TRBV6-5,-,CASRGHLRHEQYF,TGTGCCAGCAGGGGACACCTCCGCCACGAGCAGTACTTC